This is a list of T cell receptor beta chains from one sample in a study of blood T cell repertoires in COVID-19. Measured with immunoSEQ multiplex PCR; TCRdb has only the in-frame clones, and not every one. The sample lists more than 250,000 clones, nearly 90% occurring once. The material sequenced was PBMCs or T cells enriched from blood (not recorded which). The receptors were gathered from a woman between 18 and 29 years old with acute COVID-19. Both conserved end residues are part of each CDR3. The D gene is left open where the match is weak. For some rows the clone size is stated as once, few or many, or as a class when expanded; others skip it.

d_call j_call clone_size v_call cdr3_aa cdr3_nt
- TRBJ2-5 - TRBV1 CTSSQGAGARETQYF TGCACCAGCAGCCAAGGGGCGGGGGCGCGGGAGACCCAGTACTTC
- TRBJ1-1 - TRBV4-2 CASSQDPVRGAFF TGTGCCAGCAGCCAAGATCCCGTCCGGGGAGCTTTCTTT
- TRBJ1-5 - TRBV19 CASSIDKGVEQPQHF TGTGCCAGTAGTATAGATAAGGGGGTAGAACAGCCCCAGCATTTT
TRBD1 TRBJ2-1 - TRBV5-4 CANSDRGNYNEQFF TGTGCCAATTCGGACAGGGGTAATTACAATGAGCAGTTCTTC
TRBD2 TRBJ2-1 - TRBV19 CASSQVSGGFTQFF TGTGCCAGTAGTCAGGTATCGGGGGGATTTACGCAGTTCTTC
TRBD1 TRBJ1-1 - TRBV7-2 CASSLGGTVEAFF TGTGCCAGCAGCTTAGGCGGGACAGTTGAAGCTTTCTTT
TRBD1 TRBJ1-5 - TRBV2 CASSWGQGGGQPQHF TGTGCCAGCAGCTGGGGACAGGGGGGGGGTCAGCCCCAGCATTTT
- TRBJ2-1 - TRBV2 CASSELPRGYNEQFF TGTGCCAGCAGTGAACTCCCACGGGGCTACAATGAGCAGTTCTTC
TRBD2 TRBJ2-3 - TRBV5-1 CASSARTSGRAVTDTQYF TGCGCCAGCAGCGCGAGGACTAGCGGGAGGGCCGTCACAGATACGCAGTATTTT
- TRBJ2-3 few TRBV11-3 CASSLGLSGDTQYF TGTGCCAGCAGCTTAGGGCTCTCGGGAGATACGCAGTATTTT
TRBD2 TRBJ2-1 - TRBV7-8 CASSSPGREVYNEQFF TGTGCCAGCAGCTCTCCCGGGCGGGAGGTCTACAATGAGCAGTTCTTC
TRBD2 TRBJ2-5 - TRBV27 CASSSGLEETQYF TGTGCCAGCAGTTCGGGACTAGAAGAGACCCAGTACTTC
TRBD2 TRBJ2-7 - TRBV4-3 CASSQVGGTSGAYEQYF TGCGCCAGCAGCCAAGTCGGAGGGACTAGCGGTGCTTATGAGCAGTACTTC
TRBD1 TRBJ1-2 - TRBV4-1 CASAYHPGTVYGYTF TGCGCCAGCGCATACCACCCCGGGACAGTCTATGGCTACACCTTC
- TRBJ2-1 - TRBV11-2 CASSLEGIGKGEQFF TGTGCCAGCAGCTTAGAAGGTATCGGGAAGGGTGAGCAGTTCTTC
- TRBJ1-4 - TRBV6-6 CASTAAGGLSGEKLFF TGTGCCAGCACGGCCGCGGGGGGCTTATCCGGGGAAAAACTGTTTTTT
- TRBJ1-3 - TRBV2 CASRGNTIYF TGTGCCAGTAGAGGAAACACCATATATTTT
- TRBJ2-2 - TRBV7-8 CASRTTGNTGELFF TGTGCCAGCAGAACCACGGGGAACACCGGGGAGCTGTTTTTT
TRBD2 TRBJ2-5 - TRBV5-4 CASSPRLAGAQETQYF TGTGCCAGCAGCCCGCGACTAGCGGGAGCCCAAGAGACCCAGTACTTC
- TRBJ2-7 - TRBV4-1 CASSQEYVRRAKHNFYEQYF TGCGCCAGCAGCCAAGAATACGTGAGGAGGGCCAAGCATAACTTCTACGAGCAGTACTTC
TRBD1 TRBJ1-4 - TRBV7-9 CASSLFRQGAEKLFF TGTGCCAGCAGCTTATTCCGACAGGGGGCGGAAAAACTGTTTTTT
- TRBJ2-7 once TRBV11-2 CASSLVVGDEQYF TGTGCCAGCAGCTTAGTGGTAGGGGACGAGCAGTACTTC